This T cell receptor beta chain was recorded in a study of shared clonotypes between healthy human individuals. Genomic DNA from each subset was divided evenly over several immunoSEQ plates. The assay was immunoSEQ multiplex PCR, and TCRdb's table has in-frame clones only and misses some. The data contain around 2.3 million clones, approximately 96% of them seen just once; the ten biggest clones take up roughly 0.13%. Germline CDR1 reads SGDLS; CDR2 reads YYNGEE. V lost 1 base and J 0 bases, leaving 9 bases between the germline ends. The CDR3 runs to 15 residues. This TCR came from a man aged 18 to 30 in good health. Sequenced input: naive CD4+ T cells sorted from blood. Subset: CD45RA+ positively selected. This chain connects TRBV9 to TRBJ2-3; a possible D gene is TRBD2 (5 bases). The CDR3 DNA follows: TGTGCCAGCAGCGTATGGCGAGGGAGCACAGATACGCAGTATTTT. The encoded protein is CASSVWRGSTDTQYF.